This entry is about one T cell receptor (beta chain). The CDR3 is 15 residues long. Trimming left V 0 bases short and J 3 bases short, with 11 bases between. In germline, CDR1 is LGHNA, CDR2 YSLEER. TCRdb called the PCR reads again in MiXCR, with one record for every CDR3 protein. This table holds just over 95,000 distinct CDR3 sequences, about 24% found once. This sample was taken from a study of molecular identifiers for immune sequencing clone quantification. The rearrangement uses TRBV4-3 and TRBJ2-5; tentative D call: TRBD2 (6 bases). This clonotype was obtained from a human donor in good health. Some libraries in this study had Jurkat cell RNA spiked in. The sample was naive CD8+ T cells from blood, with Jurkat cell RNA spiked in. Subset defined: FACS-sorted CD8+CD4-CCR7+CD45RA+ naive T cells. The CDR3 sequence is CASSQDWRGEETQYF. As DNA, the CDR3 is TGCGCCAGCAGCCAAGACTGGAGGGGAGAAGAGACCCAGTACTTC.